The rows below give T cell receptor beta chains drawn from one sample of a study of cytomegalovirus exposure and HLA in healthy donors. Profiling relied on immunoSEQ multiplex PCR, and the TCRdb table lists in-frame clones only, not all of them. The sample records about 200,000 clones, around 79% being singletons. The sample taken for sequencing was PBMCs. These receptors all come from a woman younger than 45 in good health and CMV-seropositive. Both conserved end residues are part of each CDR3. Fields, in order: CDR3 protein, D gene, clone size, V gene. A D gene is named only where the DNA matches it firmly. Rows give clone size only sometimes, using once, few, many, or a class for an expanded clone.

CDR3: CASRDRGLSDEQYF
D: TRBD1
size: .
V: TRBV6-1

CDR3: CASSRQGISEKLFF
D: TRBD1
size: .
V: TRBV2

CDR3: CASSEAPPGQGADTQYF
D: TRBD1
size: few
V: TRBV2

CDR3: CASSAGRPNTEAFF
D: .
size: .
V: TRBV19

CDR3: CASSPGGSLGDTDTQYF
D: TRBD2
size: .
V: TRBV4-3

CDR3: CASSQDGGRDYEQYF
D: .
size: .
V: TRBV4-3

CDR3: CSAGTSGYEQYF
D: TRBD2
size: few
V: TRBV29-1

CDR3: CASSFGGGLGGEQYF
D: TRBD2
size: .
V: TRBV28

CDR3: CASSSGLVGSYEQYF
D: .
size: .
V: TRBV7-2

CDR3: CASSSSRVSAQFF
D: .
size: few
V: TRBV27

CDR3: CASSPSLSAYEQYF
D: .
size: .
V: TRBV4-1

CDR3: CASRDQGATNEKLFF
D: .
size: .
V: TRBV5-4

CDR3: CASSVGSRDTEAFF
D: .
size: .
V: TRBV9

CDR3: CASSQSRTTIEQYF
D: .
size: few
V: TRBV6-5

CDR3: CSVLAGALTQYF
D: TRBD2
size: .
V: TRBV29-1

CDR3: CSASVYTEAFF
D: .
size: .
V: TRBV20-1

CDR3: CASSLAGGNTQYF
D: TRBD2
size: .
V: TRBV14

CDR3: CACLGSGQGNYGYTF
D: TRBD1
size: .
V: TRBV30

CDR3: CASSLYNIGGVRREDYEQYF
D: TRBD2
size: .
V: TRBV5-4

CDR3: CASSRTTRTGSGYTF
D: TRBD1
size: .
V: TRBV6-5

CDR3: CASSLEPGGVF
D: .
size: .
V: TRBV5-8

CDR3: CASSLAAGGFPSGANVLTF
D: TRBD1
size: .
V: TRBV5-1

CDR3: CASSTGQGAPEAFF
D: TRBD1
size: .
V: TRBV19

CDR3: CASSVGTSGSLDTQYF
D: TRBD2
size: .
V: TRBV5-1

CDR3: CASSLARTYEQYF
D: .
size: .
V: TRBV7-2

CDR3: CAISAGQEETQYF
D: TRBD1
size: .
V: TRBV10-3

CDR3: CASSHHPQRGNTGELFF
D: TRBD2
size: .
V: TRBV23-1

CDR3: CASGQGVYGYTF
D: TRBD1
size: few
V: TRBV25-1

CDR3: CASSRGGMYGYTF
D: .
size: .
V: TRBV4-1

CDR3: CASSGGGVGYGYTF
D: .
size: .
V: TRBV9

CDR3: CASSLVGAGLNEQFF
D: .
size: .
V: TRBV5-4

CDR3: CASSLGTDHQPQHF
D: TRBD1
size: .
V: TRBV6-6

CDR3: CASSLLFTGTVDYGYTF
D: TRBD1
size: .
V: TRBV5-6

CDR3: CASRSTRIGEISNQPQHF
D: .
size: few
V: TRBV19

CDR3: CASSQTSSAGQFF
D: TRBD2
size: .
V: TRBV4-1

CDR3: CASSVDREDQPQHF
D: .
size: .
V: TRBV9

CDR3: CASKSGTGFTDTQYF
D: TRBD1
size: .
V: TRBV27

CDR3: CASSMGQSNQPQHF
D: TRBD1
size: .
V: TRBV5-4

CDR3: CASSPRDRSNTEAFF
D: TRBD1
size: .
V: TRBV11-2

CDR3: CASSWEGQTQYF
D: TRBD2
size: few
V: TRBV7-9

CDR3: CAWSDNRVNEKLFF
D: .
size: .
V: TRBV30

CDR3: CASSLTGGVSGIAEAFF
D: TRBD1
size: few
V: TRBV5-1